The present T cell receptor (beta chain) was sequenced within a study of cytomegalovirus exposure and HLA in healthy donors. Study conclusions and caveats: V- and J-gene trimming of TCR beta was linked (in a later analysis) to a missense DCLRE1C variant. Sequencing likely produced, as an artifact, a cluster of highly shared sequence variants.

Primers for the PCR totalled 60 Vbeta and 13 Jbeta. TCRdb's table, derived via immunoSEQ multiplex PCR, lists solely in-frame clones and lacks some. The sample yields tens of thousands of clones, just under 80% seen once. In regard to this clone: Its antigen is as yet unknown.

Germline V lookup: CDR1 GTSNPN, CDR2 SVGIG (reference sequence). V was pared by 0 bases and J by 7 bases, with 15 bases between. This CDR3 region has 14 residues. The V and J genes are TRBV30 and TRBJ1-2; D remains ambiguous. This TCR derives from a woman between 40 and 55 years old in good health and CMV-seropositive. Source material: PBMCs. The CDR3, as DNA: TGTGCCTGGAGTGTAAGTCAGGATGGTGGTGGCTACACCTTC. The encoded protein is CAWSVSQDGGGYTF.